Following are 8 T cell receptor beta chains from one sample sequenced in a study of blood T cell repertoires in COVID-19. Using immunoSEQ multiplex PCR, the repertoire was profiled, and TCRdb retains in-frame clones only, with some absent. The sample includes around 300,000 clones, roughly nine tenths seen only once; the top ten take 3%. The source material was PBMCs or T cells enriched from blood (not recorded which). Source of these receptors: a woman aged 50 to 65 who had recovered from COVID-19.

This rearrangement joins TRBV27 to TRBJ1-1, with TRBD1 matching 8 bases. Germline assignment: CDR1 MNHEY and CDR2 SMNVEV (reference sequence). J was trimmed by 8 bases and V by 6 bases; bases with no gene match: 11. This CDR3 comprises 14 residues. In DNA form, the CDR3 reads TGTGCCAGCAGGGATAACAGGGGGTCCGGCGAAGCTTTCTTT. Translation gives CASRDNRGSGEAFF.

CDR3: CASRSRWGLYEQYF. The CDR3 DNA is TGTGCCAGCAGGAGCAGGTGGGGGCTATACGAGCAGTACTTC. The chain recombines TRBV28 with TRBJ2-7, with D possibly TRBD1 on 6 matching bases. Trimming stripped 6 bases from V and 4 bases from J, with 16 bases between. Germline assignment: CDR1 MDHEN and CDR2 SYDVKM. The CDR3 is 14 residues long. The complete variable domain, with remaining parts taken from reference TRBV28 and TRBJ2-7, reads DVKVTQSSRYLVKRTGEKVFLECVQDMDHENMFWYRQDPGLGLRLIYFSYDVKMKEKGDIPEGYSVSREKKERFSLILESASTNQTSMYLCASRSRWGLYEQYFGPGTRLTVT.

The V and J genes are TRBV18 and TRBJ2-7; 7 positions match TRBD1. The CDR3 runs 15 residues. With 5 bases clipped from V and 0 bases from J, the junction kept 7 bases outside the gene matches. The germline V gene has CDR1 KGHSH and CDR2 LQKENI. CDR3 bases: TGTGCCAGCTCATTACCGACAGGGAGCTCCTACGAGCAGTACTTC. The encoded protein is CASSLPTGSSYEQYF. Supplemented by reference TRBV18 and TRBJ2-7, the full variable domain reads NAGVMQNPRHLVRRRGQEARLRCSPMKGHSHVYWYRQLPEEGLKFMVYLQKENIIDESGMPKERFSAEFPKEGPSILRIQQVVRGDSAAYFCASSLPTGSSYEQYFGPGTRLTVT.

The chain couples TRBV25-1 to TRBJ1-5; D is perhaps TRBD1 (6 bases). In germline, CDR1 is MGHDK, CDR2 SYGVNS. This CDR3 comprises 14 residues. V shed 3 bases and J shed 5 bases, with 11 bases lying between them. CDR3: CASSDQGLYQPQHF. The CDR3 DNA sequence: TGTGCCAGCAGTGACCAGGGGTTGTATCAGCCCCAGCATTTT.

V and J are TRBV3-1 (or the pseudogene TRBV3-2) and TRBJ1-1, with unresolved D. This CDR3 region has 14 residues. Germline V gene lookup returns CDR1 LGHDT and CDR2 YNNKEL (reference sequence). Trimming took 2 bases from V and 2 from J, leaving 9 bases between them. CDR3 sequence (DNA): TGTGCCAGCAGCCAAAAGAACAAAAACACTGAAGCTTTCTTT. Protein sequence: CASSQKNKNTEAFF.

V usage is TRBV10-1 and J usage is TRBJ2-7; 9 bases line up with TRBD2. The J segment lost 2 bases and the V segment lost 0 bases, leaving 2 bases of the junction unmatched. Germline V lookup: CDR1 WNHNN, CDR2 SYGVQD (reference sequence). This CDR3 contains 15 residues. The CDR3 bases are TGCGCCAGCAGTGAGTCCTCTAGCGGGGCCTACGAGCAGTACTTC. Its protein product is CASSESSSGAYEQYF.

The CDR3 coding sequence is TGCAGTGCTCTTCTAGGTCAGCCCCAGCATTTT. It specifies CSALLGQPQHF. J is TRBJ1-5 and V is TRBV20-1; D gene uncertain. Germline V gives CDR1 DFQATT, CDR2 SNEGSKA (reference sequence). The CDR3 totals 11 residues. With 5 bases removed from V and 6 bases from J, the gap between germline ends came to 8 bases.

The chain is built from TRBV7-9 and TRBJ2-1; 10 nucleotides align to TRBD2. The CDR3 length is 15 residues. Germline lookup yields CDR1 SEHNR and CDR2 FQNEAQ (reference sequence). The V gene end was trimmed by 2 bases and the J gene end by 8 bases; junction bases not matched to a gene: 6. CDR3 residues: CASSLSSGRRYEQFF. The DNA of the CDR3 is TGTGCCAGCAGCTTATCTAGCGGGAGACGCTATGAGCAGTTCTTC.